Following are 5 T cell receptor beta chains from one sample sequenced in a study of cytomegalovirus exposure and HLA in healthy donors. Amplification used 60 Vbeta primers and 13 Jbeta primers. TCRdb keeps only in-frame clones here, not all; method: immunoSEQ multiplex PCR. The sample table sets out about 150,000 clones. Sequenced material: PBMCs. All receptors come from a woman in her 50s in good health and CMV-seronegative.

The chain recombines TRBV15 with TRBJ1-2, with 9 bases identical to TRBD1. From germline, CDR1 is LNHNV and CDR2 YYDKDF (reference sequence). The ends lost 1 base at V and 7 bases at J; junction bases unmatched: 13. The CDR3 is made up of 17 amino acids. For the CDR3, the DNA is TGTGCCACCAGCAGAGGAGACGGGACAGGGAGGACCCTTGGCTACACCTTC. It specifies CATSRGDGTGRTLGYTF.

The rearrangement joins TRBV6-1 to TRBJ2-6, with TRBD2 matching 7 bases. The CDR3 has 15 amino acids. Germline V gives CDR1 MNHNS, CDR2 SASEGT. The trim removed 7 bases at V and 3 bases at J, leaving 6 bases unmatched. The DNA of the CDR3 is TGTGCCAGCAAGGGAGGGGCGAGTGGGGCCAACGTCCTGACTTTC. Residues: CASKGGASGANVLTF.

The CDR3 reads CASSVNQGSVNTEAFF. The CDR3 coding sequence is TGTGCCAGCAGCGTGAACCAGGGGAGTGTGAACACTGAAGCTTTCTTT. This chain links TRBV9 with TRBJ1-1, with a weak D call TRBD1 (6 bases). Trimming took 2 bases from V and 0 from J, leaving 14 bases between them. Germline CDR1 reads SGDLS; CDR2 reads YYNGEE. CDR3 size: 16 residues.

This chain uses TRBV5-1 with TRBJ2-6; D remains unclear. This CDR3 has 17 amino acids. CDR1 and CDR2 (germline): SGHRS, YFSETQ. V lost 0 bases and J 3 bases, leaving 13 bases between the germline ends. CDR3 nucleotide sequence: TGCGCCAGCAGCTTGGTCGGAGCCCTATTTGGGGCCAACGTCCTGACTTTC. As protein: CASSLVGALFGANVLTF.

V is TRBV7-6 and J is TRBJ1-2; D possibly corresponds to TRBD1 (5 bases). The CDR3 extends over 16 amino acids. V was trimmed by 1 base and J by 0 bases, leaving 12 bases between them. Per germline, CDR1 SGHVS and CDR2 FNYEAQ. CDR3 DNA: TGTGCCAGCAGCTTAGAAGCAGGGCCCACTAACTATGGCTACACCTTC. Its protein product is CASSLEAGPTNYGYTF.